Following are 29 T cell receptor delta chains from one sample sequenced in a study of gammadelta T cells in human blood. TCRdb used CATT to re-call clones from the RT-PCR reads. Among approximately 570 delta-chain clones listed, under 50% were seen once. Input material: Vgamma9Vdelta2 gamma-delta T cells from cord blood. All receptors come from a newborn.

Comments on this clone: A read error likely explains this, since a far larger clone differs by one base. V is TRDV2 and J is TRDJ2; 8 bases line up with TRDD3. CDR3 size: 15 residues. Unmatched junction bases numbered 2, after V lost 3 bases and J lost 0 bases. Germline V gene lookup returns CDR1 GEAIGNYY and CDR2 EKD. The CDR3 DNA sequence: TGTGCCTGTGACGTACTGGGGGCTTTGACAGCACAACTCTTCTTT. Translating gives CACDVLGALTAQLFF.

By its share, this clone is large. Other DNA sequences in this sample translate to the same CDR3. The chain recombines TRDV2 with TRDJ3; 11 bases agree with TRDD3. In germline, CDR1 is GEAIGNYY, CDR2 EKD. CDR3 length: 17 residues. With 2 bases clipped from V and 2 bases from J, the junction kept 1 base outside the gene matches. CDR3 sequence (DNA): TGTGCCTGTGACATACTGGGGGATACCTGGGACACCCGACAGATGTTTTTC. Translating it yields CACDILGDTWDTRQMFF.

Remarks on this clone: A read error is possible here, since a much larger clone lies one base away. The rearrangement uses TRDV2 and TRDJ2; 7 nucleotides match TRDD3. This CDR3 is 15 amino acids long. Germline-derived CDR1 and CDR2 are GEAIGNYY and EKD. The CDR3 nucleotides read TGTGCCTATGACTCTCTGGGGGCCCCTACAGCACAACTCTTCTTT. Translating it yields CAYDSLGAPTAQLFF.

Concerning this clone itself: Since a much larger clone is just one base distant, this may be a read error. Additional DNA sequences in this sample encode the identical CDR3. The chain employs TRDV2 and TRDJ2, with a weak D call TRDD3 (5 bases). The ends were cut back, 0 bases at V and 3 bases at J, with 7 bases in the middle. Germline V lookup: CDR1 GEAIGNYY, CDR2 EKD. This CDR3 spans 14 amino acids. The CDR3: CACDTWGMTAQLFF. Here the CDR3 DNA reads TGTGCCTGTGACACCTGGGGAATGACAGCACAACTCTTCTTT.

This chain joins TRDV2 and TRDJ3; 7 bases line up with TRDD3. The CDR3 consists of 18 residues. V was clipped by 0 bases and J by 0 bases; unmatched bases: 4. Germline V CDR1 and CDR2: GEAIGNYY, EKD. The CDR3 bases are TGTGCCTGTGACACCTGGGGGACCGGCTCCTGGGACACCCGACAGATGTTTTTC. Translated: CACDTWGTGSWDTRQMFF.

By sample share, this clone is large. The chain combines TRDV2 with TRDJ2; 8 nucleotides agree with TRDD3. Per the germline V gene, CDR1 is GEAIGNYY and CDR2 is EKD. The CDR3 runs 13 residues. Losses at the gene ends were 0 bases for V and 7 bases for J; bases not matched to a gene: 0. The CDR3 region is CACDTWGIAQLFF. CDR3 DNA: TGTGCCTGTGACACCTGGGGGATAGCACAACTCTTCTTT.

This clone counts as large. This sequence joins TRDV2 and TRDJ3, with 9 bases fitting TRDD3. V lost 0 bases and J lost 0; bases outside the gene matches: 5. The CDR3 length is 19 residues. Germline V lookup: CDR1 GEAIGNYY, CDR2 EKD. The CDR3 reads CACDTGYWGSSWDTRQMFF. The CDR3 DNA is TGTGCCTGTGACACCGGGTACTGGGGGAGCTCCTGGGACACCCGACAGATGTTTTTC.

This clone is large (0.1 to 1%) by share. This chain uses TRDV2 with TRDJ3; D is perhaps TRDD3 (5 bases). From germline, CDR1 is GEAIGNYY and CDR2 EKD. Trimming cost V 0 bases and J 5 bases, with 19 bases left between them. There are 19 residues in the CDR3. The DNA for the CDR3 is TGTGCCTGTGACACCATCTCGGGATTAATCACCCGGGACACCCGACAGATGTTTTTC. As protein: CACDTISGLITRDTRQMFF.

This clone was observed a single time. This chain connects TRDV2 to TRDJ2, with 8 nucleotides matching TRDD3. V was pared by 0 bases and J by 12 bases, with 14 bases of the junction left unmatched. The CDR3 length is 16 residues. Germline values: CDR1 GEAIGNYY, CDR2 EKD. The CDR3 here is CACDTAGYALTAELFF. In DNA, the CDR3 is TGTGCCTGTGACACCGCGGGATACGCTTTGACGGCAGAACTCTTCTTT.

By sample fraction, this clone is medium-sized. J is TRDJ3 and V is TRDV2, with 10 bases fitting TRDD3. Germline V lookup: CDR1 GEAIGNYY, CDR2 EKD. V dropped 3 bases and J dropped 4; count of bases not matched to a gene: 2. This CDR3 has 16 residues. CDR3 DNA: TGTGCCTGTGACGTACTGGGGGATTGGGACACCCGACAGATGTTTTTC. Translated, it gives CACDVLGDWDTRQMFF.

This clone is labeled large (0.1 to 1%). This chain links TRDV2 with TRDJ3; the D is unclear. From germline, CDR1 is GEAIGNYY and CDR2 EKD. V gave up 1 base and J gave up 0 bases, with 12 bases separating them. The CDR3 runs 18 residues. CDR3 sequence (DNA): TGTGCCTGTGACACGATGGAGGAGAGCTCCTGGGACACCCGACAGATGTTTTTC. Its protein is CACDTMEESSWDTRQMFF.

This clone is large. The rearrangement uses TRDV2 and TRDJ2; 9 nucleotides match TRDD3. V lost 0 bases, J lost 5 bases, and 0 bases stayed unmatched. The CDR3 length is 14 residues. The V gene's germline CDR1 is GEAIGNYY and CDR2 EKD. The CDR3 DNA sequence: TGTGCCTGTGACACCTGGGGGATAACAGCACAACTCTTCTTT. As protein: CACDTWGITAQLFF.

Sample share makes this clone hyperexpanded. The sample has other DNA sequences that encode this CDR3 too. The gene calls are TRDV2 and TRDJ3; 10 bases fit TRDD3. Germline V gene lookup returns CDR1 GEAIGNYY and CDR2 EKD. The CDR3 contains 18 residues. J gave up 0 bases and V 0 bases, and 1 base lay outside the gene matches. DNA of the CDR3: TGTGCCTGTGACACCGCTGGGGGATACTCCTGGGACACCCGACAGATGTTTTTC. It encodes CACDTAGGYSWDTRQMFF.

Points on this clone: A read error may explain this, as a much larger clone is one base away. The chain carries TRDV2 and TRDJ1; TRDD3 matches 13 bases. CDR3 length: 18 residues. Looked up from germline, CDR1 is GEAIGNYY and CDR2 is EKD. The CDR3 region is CACDPLLGDTPLDDKRIF. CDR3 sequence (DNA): TGTGCCTGTGACCCGCTACTGGGGGATACGCCCCTCGACGATAAACGCATCTTT.

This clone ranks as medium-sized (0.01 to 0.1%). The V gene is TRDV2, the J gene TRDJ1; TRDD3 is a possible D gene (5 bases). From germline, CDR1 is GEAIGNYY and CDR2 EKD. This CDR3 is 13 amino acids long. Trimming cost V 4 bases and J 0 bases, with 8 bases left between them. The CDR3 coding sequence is TGTGCCTGTGATAGGATAAACACCGATAAACTCATCTTT. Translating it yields CACDRINTDKLIF.

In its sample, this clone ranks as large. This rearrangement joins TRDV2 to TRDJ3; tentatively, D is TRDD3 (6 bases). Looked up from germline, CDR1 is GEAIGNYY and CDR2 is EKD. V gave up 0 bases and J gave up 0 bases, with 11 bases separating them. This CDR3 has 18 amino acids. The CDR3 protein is CACDTVGVSSWDTRQMFF. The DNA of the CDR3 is TGTGCCTGTGACACCGTGGGGGTGAGCTCCTGGGACACCCGACAGATGTTTTTC.

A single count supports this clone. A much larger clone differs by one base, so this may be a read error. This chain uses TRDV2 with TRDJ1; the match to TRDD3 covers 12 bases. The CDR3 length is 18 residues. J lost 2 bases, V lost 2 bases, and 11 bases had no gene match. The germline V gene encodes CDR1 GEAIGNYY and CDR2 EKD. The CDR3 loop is CACDNPWGIRGRTDKLIF. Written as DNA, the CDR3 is TGTGCCTGTGACAACCCCTGGGGGATACGCGGAAGGACCGATAAACTCATCTTT.

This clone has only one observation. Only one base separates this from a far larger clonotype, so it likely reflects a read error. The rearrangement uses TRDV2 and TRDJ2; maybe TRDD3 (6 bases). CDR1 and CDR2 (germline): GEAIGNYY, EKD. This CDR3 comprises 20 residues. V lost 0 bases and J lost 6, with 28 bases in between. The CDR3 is CACDTVGGPPRNVRSAQLFF. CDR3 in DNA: TGTGCCTGTGACACCGTGGGGGGTCCCCCTAGAAATGTCAGGTCAGCACAACTCTTCTTT.

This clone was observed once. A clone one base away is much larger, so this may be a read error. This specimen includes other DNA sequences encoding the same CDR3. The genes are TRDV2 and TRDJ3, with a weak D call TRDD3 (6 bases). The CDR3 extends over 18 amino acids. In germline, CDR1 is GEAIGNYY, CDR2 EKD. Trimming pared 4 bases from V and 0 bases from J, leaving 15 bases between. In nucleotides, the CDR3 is TGTGCCTGTGAAGTACTAGGGGGAAGCTCCTGGGACACCCGACAGATGTTTTTC. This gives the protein CACEVLGGSSWDTRQMFF.

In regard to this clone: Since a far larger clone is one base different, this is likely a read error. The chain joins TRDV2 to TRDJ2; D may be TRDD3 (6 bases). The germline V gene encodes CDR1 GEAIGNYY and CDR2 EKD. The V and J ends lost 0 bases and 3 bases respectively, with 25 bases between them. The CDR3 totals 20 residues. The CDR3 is CACDTVGGPPRNVMTAQLFF. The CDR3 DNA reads TGTGCCTGTGACACCGTGGGGGGTCCCCCTAGAAATGTCATGACAGCACAACTCTTCTTT.

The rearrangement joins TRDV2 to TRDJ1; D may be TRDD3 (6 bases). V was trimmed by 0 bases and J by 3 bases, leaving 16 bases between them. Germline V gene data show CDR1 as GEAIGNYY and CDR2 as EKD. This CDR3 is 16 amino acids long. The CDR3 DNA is TGTGCCTGTGACACCGGATGGGGGGTAGGGCCCGATAAACTCATCTTT. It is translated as CACDTGWGVGPDKLIF.

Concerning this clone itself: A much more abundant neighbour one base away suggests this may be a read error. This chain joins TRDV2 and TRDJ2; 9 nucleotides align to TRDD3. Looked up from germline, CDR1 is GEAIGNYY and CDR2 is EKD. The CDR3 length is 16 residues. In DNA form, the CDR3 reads TGTGCCTATGACACCGTGGGGGATACTTTGACAGCACAACTCTTCTTT. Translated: CAYDTVGDTLTAQLFF.

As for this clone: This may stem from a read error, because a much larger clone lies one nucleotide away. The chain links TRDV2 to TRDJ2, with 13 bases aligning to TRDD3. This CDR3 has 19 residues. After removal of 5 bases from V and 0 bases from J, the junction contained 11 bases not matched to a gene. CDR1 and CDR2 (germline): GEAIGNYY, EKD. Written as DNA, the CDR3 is TGTGCCTGTGGCCACGTACTGGGGGATACGCCAGCTTTGACAGCACAACTCTTCTTT. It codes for CACGHVLGDTPALTAQLFF.

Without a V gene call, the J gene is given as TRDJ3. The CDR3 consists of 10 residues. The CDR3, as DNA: TGCGCCTGGGACACCCGACAGATGTTTTTC. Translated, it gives CAWDTRQMFF.

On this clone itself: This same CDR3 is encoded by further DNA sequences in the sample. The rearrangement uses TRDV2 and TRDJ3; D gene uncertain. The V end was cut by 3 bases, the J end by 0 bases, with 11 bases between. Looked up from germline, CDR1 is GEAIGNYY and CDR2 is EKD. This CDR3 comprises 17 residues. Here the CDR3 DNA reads TGTGCCTGTGACCCAGTGTCTAGCTCCTGGGACACCCGACAGATGTTTTTC. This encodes CACDPVSSSWDTRQMFF.

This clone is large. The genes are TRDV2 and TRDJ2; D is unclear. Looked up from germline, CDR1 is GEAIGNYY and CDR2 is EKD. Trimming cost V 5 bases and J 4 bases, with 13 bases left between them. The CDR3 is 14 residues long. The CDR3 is CACVRRIPTAQLFF. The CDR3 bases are TGTGCCTGTGTCCGTCGTATCCCGACAGCACAACTCTTCTTT.

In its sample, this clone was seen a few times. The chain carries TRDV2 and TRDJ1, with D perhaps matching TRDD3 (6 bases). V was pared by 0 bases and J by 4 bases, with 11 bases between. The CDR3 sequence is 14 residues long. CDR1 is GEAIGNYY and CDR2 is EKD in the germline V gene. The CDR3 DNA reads TGTGCCTGTGACACCGTGGGGGTTCACGATAAACTCATCTTT. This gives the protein CACDTVGVHDKLIF.

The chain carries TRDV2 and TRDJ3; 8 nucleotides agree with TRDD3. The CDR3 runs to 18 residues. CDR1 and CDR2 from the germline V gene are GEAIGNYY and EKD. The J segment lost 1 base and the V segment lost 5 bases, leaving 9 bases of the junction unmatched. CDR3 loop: CACARTGGRSWDTRQMFF. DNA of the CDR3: TGTGCCTGTGCTCGTACTGGGGGTCGTTCCTGGGACACCCGACAGATGTTTTTC.

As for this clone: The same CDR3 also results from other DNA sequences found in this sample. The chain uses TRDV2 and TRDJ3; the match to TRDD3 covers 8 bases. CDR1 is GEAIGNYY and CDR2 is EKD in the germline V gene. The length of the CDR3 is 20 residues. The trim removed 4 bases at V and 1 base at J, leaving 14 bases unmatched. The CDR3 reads CACDTVLGGIPSWDTRQMFF. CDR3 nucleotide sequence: TGTGCCTGTGATACCGTACTGGGGGGTATCCCTTCCTGGGACACCCGACAGATGTTTTTC.